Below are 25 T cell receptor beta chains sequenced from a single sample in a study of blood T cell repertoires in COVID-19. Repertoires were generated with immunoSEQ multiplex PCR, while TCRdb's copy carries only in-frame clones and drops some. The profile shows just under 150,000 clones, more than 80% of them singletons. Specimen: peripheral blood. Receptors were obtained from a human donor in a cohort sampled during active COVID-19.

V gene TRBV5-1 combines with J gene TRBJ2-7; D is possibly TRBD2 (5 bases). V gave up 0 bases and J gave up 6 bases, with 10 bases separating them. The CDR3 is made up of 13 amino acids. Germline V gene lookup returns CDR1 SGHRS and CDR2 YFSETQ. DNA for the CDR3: TGCGCCAGCAGCTTGGAGGGAGCCAGCGAGCAGTACGTC. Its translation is CASSLEGASEQYV.

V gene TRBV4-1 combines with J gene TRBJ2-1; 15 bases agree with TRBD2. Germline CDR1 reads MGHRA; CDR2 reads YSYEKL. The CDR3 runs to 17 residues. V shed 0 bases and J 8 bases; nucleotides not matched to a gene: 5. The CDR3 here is CASSQEGGLAGGDEQFF. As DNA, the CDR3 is TGCGCCAGCAGCCAAGAAGGGGGACTAGCGGGAGGTGATGAGCAGTTCTTC.

CDR3 DNA sequence: TGTGCCAGTAGTCCAGCGGGGGGGCGGGATACGCAGTATTTT. It encodes CASSPAGGRDTQYF. This chain links TRBV19 with TRBJ2-3; 10 bases align to TRBD2. The ends lost 5 bases at V and 6 bases at J; junction bases unmatched: 5. Germline CDR1 is LNHDA and CDR2 is SQIVND (reference sequence). The CDR3 covers 14 residues. The full variable domain, completed using reference TRBV19 and TRBJ2-3, is DGGITQSPKYLFRKEGQNVTLSCEQNLNHDAMYWYRQDPGQGLRLIYYSQIVNDFQKGDIAEGYSVSREKKESFPLTVTSAQKNPTAFYLCASSPAGGRDTQYFGPGTRLTVL.

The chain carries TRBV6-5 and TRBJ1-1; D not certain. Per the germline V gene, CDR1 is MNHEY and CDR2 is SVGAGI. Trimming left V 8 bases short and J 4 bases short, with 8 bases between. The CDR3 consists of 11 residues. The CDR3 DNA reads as TGTGCCAGCTTTCGGGGCACTGAAGCTTTCTTT. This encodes CASFRGTEAFF.

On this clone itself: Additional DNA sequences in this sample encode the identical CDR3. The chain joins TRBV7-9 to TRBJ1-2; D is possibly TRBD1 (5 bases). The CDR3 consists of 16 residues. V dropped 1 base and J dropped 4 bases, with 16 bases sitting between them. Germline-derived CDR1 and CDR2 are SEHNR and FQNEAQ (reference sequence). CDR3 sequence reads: CASSLGSAGLGYGYTF. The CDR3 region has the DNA TGTGCCAGCAGCTTAGGATCGGCAGGGTTGGGCTATGGCTACACCTTC.

This CDR3 reads CASRPTLTGGGDEQFF. CDR3 DNA: TGTGCCAGCAGGCCCACACTCACAGGGGGGGGCGATGAGCAGTTCTTC. The chain is built from TRBV5-4 and TRBJ2-1; a weak D match, TRBD1 (8 bases). Germline CDR1 and CDR2: SGHNT and YYREEE (reference sequence). This CDR3 is built from 16 residues. V dropped 5 bases and J dropped 8 bases, with 23 bases sitting between them.

The CDR3 DNA is TGTGCCAGTAGTACCGTGGGGGGAGCCTACGAGCAGTACTTC. This codes for CASSTVGGAYEQYF. The chain joins TRBV19 to TRBJ2-7; TRBD2 might be the D (6 bases). CDR1 and CDR2 from the germline V gene are LNHDA and SQIVND (reference sequence). This CDR3 is built from 14 residues. Trimming cost V 4 bases and J 2 bases, with 12 bases left between them.

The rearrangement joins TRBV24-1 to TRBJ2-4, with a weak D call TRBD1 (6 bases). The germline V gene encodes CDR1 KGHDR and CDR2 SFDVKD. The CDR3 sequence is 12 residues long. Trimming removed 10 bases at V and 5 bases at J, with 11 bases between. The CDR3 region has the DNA TGTGCCACTGGGGACACCGAAAACATTCAGTACTTC. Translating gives CATGDTENIQYF.

The DNA of the CDR3 is TGTGCCAGCAGCTTGGGACAGTTTAGCTACACCTTC. Amino acids: CASSLGQFSYTF. The V call is TRBV12-3 or TRBV12-4, the J call TRBJ1-2; 7 bases match TRBD1. The trim removed 6 bases at V and 9 bases at J, leaving 7 bases unmatched. The CDR3 has 12 residues.

Here the CDR3 reads CASSSGRGDNNEQFF. CDR3 in DNA: TGTGCCAGCAGCTCCGGGCGTGGGGACAACAATGAGCAGTTCTTC. The chain couples TRBV7-9 to TRBJ2-1, with a tentative D call TRBD1 (6 bases). Germline lookup yields CDR1 SEHNR and CDR2 FQNEAQ (reference sequence). The CDR3 covers 15 residues. The ends were cut back, 4 bases at V and 5 bases at J, with 15 bases in the middle.

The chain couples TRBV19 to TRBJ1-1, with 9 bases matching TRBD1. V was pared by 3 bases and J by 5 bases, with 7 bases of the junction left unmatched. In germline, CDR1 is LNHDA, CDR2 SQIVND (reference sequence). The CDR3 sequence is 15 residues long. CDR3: CASSIPGTGRTEAFF. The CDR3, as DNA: TGTGCCAGTAGTATTCCCGGGACAGGGAGAACTGAAGCTTTCTTT.

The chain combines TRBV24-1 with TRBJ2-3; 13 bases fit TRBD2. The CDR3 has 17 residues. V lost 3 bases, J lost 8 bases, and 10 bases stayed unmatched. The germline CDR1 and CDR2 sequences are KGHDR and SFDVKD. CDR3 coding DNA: TGTGCCACCAGTGATGTGCGGACTAGCGGGGGCTTAAGTACGCAGTATTTT. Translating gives CATSDVRTSGGLSTQYF.

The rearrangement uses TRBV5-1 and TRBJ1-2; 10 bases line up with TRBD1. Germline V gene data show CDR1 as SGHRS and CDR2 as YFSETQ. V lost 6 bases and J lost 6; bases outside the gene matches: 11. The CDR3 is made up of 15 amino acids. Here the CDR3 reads CASTLRTGGNHGYTF. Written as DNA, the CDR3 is TGCGCCAGCACGCTGCGGACAGGGGGTAATCATGGCTACACCTTC.

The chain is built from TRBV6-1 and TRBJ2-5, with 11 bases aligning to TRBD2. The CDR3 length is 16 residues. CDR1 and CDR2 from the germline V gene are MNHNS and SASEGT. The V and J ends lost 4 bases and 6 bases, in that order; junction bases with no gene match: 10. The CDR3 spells CASSAPTSGIGKTQYF. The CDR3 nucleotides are TGTGCCAGCAGTGCGCCGACTAGCGGGATTGGAAAGACCCAGTACTTC.

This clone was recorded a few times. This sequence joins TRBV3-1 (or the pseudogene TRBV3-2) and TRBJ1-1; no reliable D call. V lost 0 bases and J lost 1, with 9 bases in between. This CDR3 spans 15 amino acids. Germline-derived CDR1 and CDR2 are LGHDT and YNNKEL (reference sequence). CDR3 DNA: TGTGCCAGCAGCCAAGAAAACGCAGGGAACACTGAAGCTTTCTTT. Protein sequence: CASSQENAGNTEAFF.

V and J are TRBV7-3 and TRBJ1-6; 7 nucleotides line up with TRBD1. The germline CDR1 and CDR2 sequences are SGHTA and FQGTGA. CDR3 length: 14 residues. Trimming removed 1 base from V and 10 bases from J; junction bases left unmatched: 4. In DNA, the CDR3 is TGTGCCAGCAGCTTAAAGGGGGCAGGATCACCCCTCCACTTT. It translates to CASSLKGAGSPLHF.

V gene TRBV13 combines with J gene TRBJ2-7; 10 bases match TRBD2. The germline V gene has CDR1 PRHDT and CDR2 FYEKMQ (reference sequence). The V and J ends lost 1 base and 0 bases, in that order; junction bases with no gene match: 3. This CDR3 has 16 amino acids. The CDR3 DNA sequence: TGTGCCAGCAGCTTAGAGCGGGGGGGCCCCTCCTACGAGCAGTACTTC. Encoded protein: CASSLERGGPSYEQYF.

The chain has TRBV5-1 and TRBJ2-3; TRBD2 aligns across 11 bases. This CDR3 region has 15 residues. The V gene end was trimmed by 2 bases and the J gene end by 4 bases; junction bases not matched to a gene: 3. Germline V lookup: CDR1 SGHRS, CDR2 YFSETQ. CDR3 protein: CASSFSGRAADTQYF. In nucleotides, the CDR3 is TGCGCCAGCAGCTTTAGCGGGAGGGCCGCAGATACGCAGTATTTT. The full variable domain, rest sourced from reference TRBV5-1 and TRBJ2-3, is KAGVTQTPRYLIKTRGQQVTLSCSPISGHRSVSWYQQTPGQGLQFLFEYFSETQRNKGNFPGRFSGRQFSNSRSEMNVSTLELGDSALYLCASSFSGRAADTQYFGPGTRLTVL.

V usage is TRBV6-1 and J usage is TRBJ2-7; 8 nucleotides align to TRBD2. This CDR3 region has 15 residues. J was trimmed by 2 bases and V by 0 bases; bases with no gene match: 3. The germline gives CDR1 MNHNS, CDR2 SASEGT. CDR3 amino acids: CASSEAAGAPYEQYF. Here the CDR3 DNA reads TGTGCCAGCAGTGAAGCAGCGGGGGCACCCTACGAGCAGTACTTC.

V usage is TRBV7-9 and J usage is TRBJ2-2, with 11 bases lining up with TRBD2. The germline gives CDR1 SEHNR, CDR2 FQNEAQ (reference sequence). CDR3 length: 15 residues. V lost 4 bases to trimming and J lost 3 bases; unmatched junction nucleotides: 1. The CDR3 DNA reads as TGTGCCAGCAGCTCGACTAGCGGGGACACCGGGGAGCTGTTTTTT. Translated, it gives CASSSTSGDTGELFF. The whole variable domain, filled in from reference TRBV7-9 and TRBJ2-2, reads DTGVSQNPRHKITKRGQNVTFRCDPISEHNRLYWYRQTLGQGPEFLTYFQNEAQLEKSRLLSDRFSAERPKGSFSTLEIQRTEQGDSAMYLCASSSTSGDTGELFFGEGSRLTVL.

For the CDR3, the DNA is TGTGCCAGCTCACCATCTAGCGGGGCGGGCATTCAGTACTTC. Translated, it gives CASSPSSGAGIQYF. V gene TRBV18 combines with J gene TRBJ2-4, with 9 bases aligning to TRBD2. The germline V gene encodes CDR1 KGHSH and CDR2 LQKENI. V lost 2 bases to trimming and J lost 9 bases; unmatched junction nucleotides: 5. This CDR3 region has 14 residues.

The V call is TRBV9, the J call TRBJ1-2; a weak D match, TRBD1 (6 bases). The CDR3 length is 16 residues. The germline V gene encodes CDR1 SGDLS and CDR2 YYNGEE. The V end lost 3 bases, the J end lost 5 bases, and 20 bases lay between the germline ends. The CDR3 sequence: CASSAGTGSRGYGYTF. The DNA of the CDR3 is TGTGCCAGCAGCGCCGGAACAGGGTCGAGAGGGTATGGCTACACCTTC.

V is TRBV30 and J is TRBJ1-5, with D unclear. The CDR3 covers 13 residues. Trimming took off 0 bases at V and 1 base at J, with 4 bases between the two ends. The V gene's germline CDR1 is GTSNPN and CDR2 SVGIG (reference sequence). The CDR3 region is CAWSVLSNQPQHF. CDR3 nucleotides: TGTGCCTGGAGTGTACTAAGCAATCAGCCCCAGCATTTT.

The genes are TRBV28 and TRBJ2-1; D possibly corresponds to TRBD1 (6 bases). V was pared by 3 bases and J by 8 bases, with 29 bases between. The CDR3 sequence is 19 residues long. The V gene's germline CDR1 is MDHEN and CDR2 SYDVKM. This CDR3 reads CASSFPSSPTHRAVDEQFF. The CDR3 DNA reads TGTGCCAGCAGTTTTCCTTCTTCACCCACCCACAGGGCGGTTGATGAGCAGTTCTTC.

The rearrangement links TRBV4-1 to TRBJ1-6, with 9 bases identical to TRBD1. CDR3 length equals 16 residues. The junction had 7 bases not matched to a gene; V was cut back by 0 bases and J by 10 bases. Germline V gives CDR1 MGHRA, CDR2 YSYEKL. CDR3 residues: CASSQDMGQGGSPLHF. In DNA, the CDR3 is TGCGCCAGCAGCCAAGATATGGGACAGGGAGGGTCACCCCTCCACTTT.